The clone carrying this T cell receptor (beta chain) was recorded at least ten times. Its target is not known. The source material, RNA transcripts, was used to amplify TCR beta CDR3 regions. HTBI primers were employed in a first-round RT-PCR of the TCR CDR3. Using its own MiXCR run on the multiplex PCR reads, TCRdb lists one record per CDR3 protein. The sample holds hundreds of thousands of distinct CDR3 sequences, 14% seen once. This entry comes from a study of T cells in Graves' hyperthyroidism and ophthalmopathy. Points from the study as a whole: Ophthalmopathy, which appeared later, was predicted by the model a median approximately six months before onset.

Germline V gene sequence: CDR1 SGHVS, CDR2 FNYEAQ. The V gene end was trimmed by 5 bases and the J gene end by 6 bases; junction bases not matched to a gene: 4. The length of the CDR3 is 13 residues. Across 18 months, stable Graves' hyperthyroidism was marked by no progression to ophthalmopathy. This clonotype originated in a woman between 18 and 29 years old with Graves' hyperthyroidism. Sequences were obtained from blood. The gene calls are TRBV7-6 and TRBJ2-5, with 9 bases fitting TRBD1. CDR3 residues: CASSRDRAKTQYF. As DNA, the CDR3 is TGTGCCAGCAGCCGGGACAGGGCGAAGACCCAGTACTTC.